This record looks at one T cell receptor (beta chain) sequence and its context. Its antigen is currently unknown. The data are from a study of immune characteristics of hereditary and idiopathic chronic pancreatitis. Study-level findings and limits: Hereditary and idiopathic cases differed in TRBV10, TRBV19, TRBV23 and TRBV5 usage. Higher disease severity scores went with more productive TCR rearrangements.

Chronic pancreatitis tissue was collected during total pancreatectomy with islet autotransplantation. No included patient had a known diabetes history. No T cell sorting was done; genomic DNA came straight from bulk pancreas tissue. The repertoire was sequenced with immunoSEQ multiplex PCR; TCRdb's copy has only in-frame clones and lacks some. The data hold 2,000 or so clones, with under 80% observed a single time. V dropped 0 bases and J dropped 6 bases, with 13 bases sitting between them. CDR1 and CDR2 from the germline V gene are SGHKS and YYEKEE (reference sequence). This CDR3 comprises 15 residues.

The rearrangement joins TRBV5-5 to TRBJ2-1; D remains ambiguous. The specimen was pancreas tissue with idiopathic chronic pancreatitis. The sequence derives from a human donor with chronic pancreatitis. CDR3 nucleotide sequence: TGTGCCAGCAGCTTGGGGATAGCAGGTTTCAATGAGCAGTTCTTC. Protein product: CASSLGIAGFNEQFF.